This T cell receptor (beta chain) originates from a study of OX40 agonist ivuxolimab in advanced cancers. Background for the entire study: The costimulatory receptor OX40 (CD134) was targeted by ivuxolimab, a fully human IgG2 agonistic monoclonal antibody. Intravenous ivuxolimab was administered to patients every 2 weeks at six dose levels: 0.01, 0.1, 0.3, 1.5, 3 and 10 mg/kg. Of the roughly 52 dose-escalation patients, hepatocellular carcinoma was present in around 20, melanoma in approximately 15, renal cell carcinoma in 9 and head and neck cancer in 9. A male proportion of approximately 83% and a mean age of about 60 years, ranging from 23 to 79, were recorded for the dose-escalation cohort. Patients were allowed to have had prior anti-PD-1, anti-PD-L1 or anti-CTLA-4 therapy, and approximately 40% of the dose-escalation patients had been treated with checkpoint inhibitors. Partial responses were achieved by three dose-escalation patients, of whom one had hepatocellular carcinoma and two had cutaneous melanoma. Peripheral TCRbeta sequencing aimed to test whether ivuxolimab altered TCR sequence diversity and caused clonal T-cell expansion. The paper reports the monotherapy dose-escalation portion (N = 52 patients) of the phase I ivuxolimab trial. Broader findings and caveats from the paper: Low levels of normalized T-cell clonal expansion were also seen in some patients who did not respond. After ivuxolimab, more expanded clones were found on average in CD8+ T cells than in CD4+ T cells. In partial responders in the 0.1-3.0 mg/kg groups, normalized peripheral clonal expansion was found to be among the lowest, especially among CD8+ T cells. At doses from 0.1 to 3.0 mg/kg, clonal expansion was seen in both CD4+ and CD8+ blood T cells between baseline and week 6. The antigen specificity of the clonally expanded peripheral T cells was not determined.

Patients with autoimmune disease history or receiving systemic immunosuppression were excluded from the trial. Peripheral blood for TCR sequencing was collected from all dose cohorts at baseline, on cycle 4 day 1, and on cycle 7 day 1. The samples were taken from a phase I, first-in-human, multicenter, open-label dose-escalation trial of ivuxolimab. Adults with locally advanced or metastatic melanoma, renal cell carcinoma, hepatocellular carcinoma or head and neck squamous cell carcinoma were enrolled in the trial. Before TCR sequencing, CD4+ and CD8+ T cells were separately sorted from peripheral blood. For this chain, trimming is 3 bases at the V end and 2 bases at the J end, and the number of junction bases without a gene match is 8. Reading from cysteine to phenylalanine, the CDR3 counts 16 amino acids. CDR3 DNA is the only sequence kept; it has 48 bases, read in frame from the first base. The germline V gene (reference sequence) provides CDR1 LNHDA and CDR2 SQIVND.

Genomic DNA was isolated from the sorted cells so that the TCRbeta CDR3 region could be sequenced. The immunoSEQ Assay was used to sequence the TCRbeta CDR3 regions. TCRdb stores this immuneACCESS table with in-frame sequences only. Part of the clones is absent; in the studies checked, under half of the shortfall reflects unresolved V genes, and no reason is known for the rest. This sample lists tens of thousands of clones; roughly 84% were detected once. The ten largest make up about a sixth of the sample. Details on this clone: There is no known antigen for this receptor. No clone much larger than this one lies a single base away; base qualities are absent.

The sequencing used CD4+ or CD8+ T cells sorted from blood, collected in a trial of the OX40 agonist ivuxolimab. This clonotype originated in an adult with an advanced solid tumor such as melanoma, head and neck, liver or kidney cancer. The chain is made from TRBV19 and TRBJ2-3, with 7 bases aligning to TRBD2. The CDR3 loop reads CASSIRLTSTTDTQYF. Here is the DNA: TGTGCCAGTAGTATTCGATTGACTAGCACCACAGATACGCAGTATTTT.